Sequencing of this TCR beta chain was carried out in a study of blood T cell repertoires in COVID-19. As for the study in general: Collection of acute and convalescent COVID-19 samples took place in the United States, Italy and Spain.

This CDR3 spans 18 amino acids. The germline gives CDR1 SGHTA, CDR2 FQGTGA. The V gene end was trimmed by 0 bases and the J gene end by 7 bases; junction bases not matched to a gene: 15. Assay: immunoSEQ multiplex PCR; the TCRdb copy retains only in-frame clones and omits some. The repertoire holds roughly 210,000 clones, with around 90% as singletons. The TCR comes from a man in his thirties or forties in a cohort exposed to, infected with or recovered from COVID-19 (not recorded which). The source material was PBMCs or T cells enriched from blood (not recorded which). This chain links TRBV7-3 with TRBJ2-1, with 7 positions matching TRBD2. Here the CDR3 DNA reads TGTGCCAGCAGCTTAACGCGGGATAGAGCGGGGCAAACTAATGAGCAGTTCTTC. It encodes CASSLTRDRAGQTNEQFF.